Below are 11 T cell receptor beta chains sequenced from a single sample in a study of T cell responses to AZD1222 COVID-19 vaccine. The assay was immunoSEQ multiplex PCR, and TCRdb's table has in-frame clones only and misses some. The top ten hold approximately 5.2% of the sample, which has some 90,000 clones, roughly nine tenths seen once. The source was peripheral blood, collected 28 days after the second AZD1222 dose. The origin of the receptors is an adult who received the AZD1222 COVID-19 vaccine.

The J gene is TRBJ1-1, the V gene TRBV5-1; possibly TRBD1 for D (6 bases). Germline-derived CDR1 and CDR2 are SGHRS and YFSETQ. The CDR3 runs to 15 residues. V lost 0 bases to trimming and J lost 3 bases, with 12 bases between them. The CDR3 DNA reads TGCGCCAGCAGCTTGGTCGCGGGGGCTGACACTGAAGCTTTCTTT. It is translated as CASSLVAGADTEAFF.

Only a few counts were recorded for this clone. The V gene is TRBV5-1, the J gene TRBJ1-2; tentative D call: TRBD1 (5 bases). Trimming took off 3 bases at V and 3 bases at J, with 9 bases between the two ends. The CDR3 extends over 13 amino acids. Germline V gene sequence: CDR1 SGHRS, CDR2 YFSETQ. The CDR3 here is CASSSEGYYGYTF. The CDR3, as DNA: TGCGCCAGCAGCTCGGAGGGGTACTATGGCTACACCTTC.

V gene TRBV6-5 combines with J gene TRBJ2-2, with D possibly TRBD1 on 6 matching bases. V lost 5 bases and J 4 bases, leaving 8 bases between the germline ends. Germline V gene data show CDR1 as MNHEY and CDR2 as SVGAGI. The CDR3 has 13 amino acids. CDR3 bases: TGTGCCAGCAGTATAGGGGGCACCGGGGAGCTGTTTTTT. This codes for CASSIGGTGELFF.

The V and J genes are TRBV5-1 and TRBJ2-5; D call uncertain. CDR3 length: 11 residues. V lost 2 bases, J lost 5 bases, and 4 bases lay in between. The germline V gene has CDR1 SGHRS and CDR2 YFSETQ. The CDR3 sequence: CASSLLETQYF. CDR3 nucleotides: TGCGCCAGCAGCTTACTGGAGACCCAGTACTTC.

This clone came up once. The rearrangement joins TRBV30 to TRBJ2-7; D is unresolved. From germline, CDR1 is GTSNPN and CDR2 SVGIG (reference sequence). The CDR3 contains 12 residues. V shed 2 bases and J shed 4 bases, with 9 bases lying between them. The CDR3 DNA is TGTGCCTGGAGTCCGAGCGCTTACGAGCAGTACTTC. This gives the protein CAWSPSAYEQYF.

The gene calls are TRBV2 and TRBJ1-1, with a possible D match to TRBD1 (5 bases). Germline V gene lookup returns CDR1 SNHLY and CDR2 FYNNEI. Trimming removed 4 bases from V and 1 base from J, with 10 bases in between. This CDR3 region has 14 residues. CDR3 region: CASSVDGGNTEAFF. In nucleotides, the CDR3 is TGTGCCAGCAGTGTAGATGGGGGGAACACTGAAGCTTTCTTT.

The chain employs TRBV9 and TRBJ2-5; D might be TRBD2 (5 bases). The germline V and J ends were trimmed by 4 bases and 6 bases, with 19 bases remaining between them. The CDR3 contains 15 residues. Looked up from germline, CDR1 is SGDLS and CDR2 is YYNGEE. The CDR3 is CASSPRNRGLQTQYF. CDR3 nucleotides: TGTGCCAGCAGCCCCCGCAACCGGGGATTGCAGACCCAGTACTTC.

The chain recombines TRBV29-1 with TRBJ1-2; D call uncertain. The V end lost 6 bases, the J end lost 3 bases, and 26 bases lay between the germline ends. This CDR3 region has 17 residues. Germline CDR1 reads SQVTM; CDR2 reads ANQGSEA. The CDR3 region has the DNA TGCAGCGTGGATTCGCCGGGCCGGCCCGTTTCCGACTATGGCTACACCTTC. It translates to CSVDSPGRPVSDYGYTF.

The V and J genes are TRBV5-8 and TRBJ1-5, with D unresolved. This CDR3 comprises 15 residues. Germline CDR1 reads SGHTS; CDR2 reads YDEGEE. Trimming took off 4 bases at V and 0 bases at J, with 11 bases between the two ends. CDR3 residues: CASSPGRTSNQPQHF. The CDR3 region has the DNA TGTGCCAGCAGCCCTGGGCGGACTAGCAATCAGCCCCAGCATTTT.

V and J are TRBV3-1 (or the pseudogene TRBV3-2) and TRBJ2-3; D call uncertain. CDR1 and CDR2 from the germline V gene are LGHDT and YNNKEL (reference sequence). The CDR3 loop spans 13 amino acids. The germline V and J ends were trimmed by 0 bases and 4 bases, with 5 bases remaining between them. In DNA form, the CDR3 reads TGTGCCAGCAGCCAAGATTTAGCAGATACGCAGTATTTT. Encoded protein: CASSQDLADTQYF.

The DNA for the CDR3 is TGTGCCAGCAGTTTAACACGGTGGGGCAATCAGCCCCAGCATTTT. Amino acid sequence: CASSLTRWGNQPQHF. The J gene is TRBJ1-5, the V gene TRBV27; unclear D gene. Per germline, CDR1 MNHEY and CDR2 SMNVEV (reference sequence). CDR3 length equals 15 residues. The V gene lost 2 bases and the J gene lost 2 bases, with 10 bases spanning the gap.